Listed below are T cell receptor beta chains from one sample, sequenced in a study of CD8+CD57+ T cells in acquired aplastic anemia. MiXCR was run by TCRdb on the reads, yielding one entry per CDR3 protein. The sample carries about 160,000 distinct CDR3 sequences, approximately 44% recorded once. The sequenced material came from sorted CD4+, CD8+, or CD8+CD57+ T cells (not recorded which) from PBMCs. These receptors originate from a human donor with aplastic anemia. CDR3s include the opening cysteine and the closing phenylalanine or tryptophan. Each record gives: D gene, V gene, clone size, J gene, CDR3 length, CDR3 DNA, CDR3 protein. A D gene is named only where the DNA matches it firmly. Expanded clones get a size class; other rows say once, few or many, or leave the size out.

>.|TRBV12-3/TRBV12-4|many|TRBJ2-1|11
TGTGCCAGCAGTTTACGACAGAAGCAGTTCTTC
CASSLRQKQFF
>.|TRBV15|.|TRBJ2-1|11
TGTGCCACCGGGTCCTACAATGAGCAGTTCTTC
CATGSYNEQFF
>.|TRBV20-1|few|TRBJ1-1|13
TGCAGTGCTAGTGAGGGTAGGGACACTGAAGCTTTCTTT
CSASEGRDTEAFF
>.|TRBV20-1|.|TRBJ2-1|15
TGCAGTGCTAGTTCCCTGGCCGGGTCCTACAATGAGCAGTTCTTC
CSASSLAGSYNEQFF
>.|TRBV7-6|few|TRBJ2-7|13
TGTGCCAGCAGCCCCTCAAGATCCTACGAGCAGTACTTC
CASSPSRSYEQYF
>.|TRBV7-2|.|TRBJ2-7|12
TGTGCCAGTAGCCCCACAGGTAACGAGCAGTACTTC
CASSPTGNEQYF
>.|TRBV7-2|.|TRBJ1-1|12
TGTGCCAGCAGCCAAGGGTATGTTGAAGCTTTCTTT
CASSQGYVEAFF
>.|TRBV7-2|.|TRBJ2-3|12
TGTGCCAGCAGCGGGCTCGCAGATACGCAGTATTTT
CASSGLADTQYF
>TRBD2|TRBV6-4|.|TRBJ2-1|18
TGTGCCAGCAGTGACTCAGGGCTAGCGGGGGCCTCCTACAATGAGCAGTTCTTC
CASSDSGLAGASYNEQFF
>.|TRBV14|many|TRBJ2-7|12
TGTGCCAGCAGTGTGGGAAACGGCGAGCAGTACTTC
CASSVGNGEQYF
>TRBD1|TRBV24-1|many|TRBJ1-3|15
TGTGCCACCGTTAAGCCGGGACAGCCTGGAAACACCATATATTTT
CATVKPGQPGNTIYF
>TRBD1|TRBV12-3/TRBV12-4|.|TRBJ1-4|14
TGTGCCAGCAGTTTAAGGACAGGAAACGAAAAACTGTTTTTT
CASSLRTGNEKLFF
>.|TRBV6-5|many|TRBJ2-7|13
TGTGCCAGCAGTTACTTACCGCTCTACGAGCAGTACTTC
CASSYLPLYEQYF
>.|TRBV15|.|TRBJ2-3|15
TGTGCCACCAGCGTCGCGGCGGGGGCCACAGATACGCAGTATTTT
CATSVAAGATDTQYF
>.|TRBV9|.|TRBJ1-6|13
TGTGCCAGCAGCGCTGGGGGTAATTCACCCCTCCACTTT
CASSAGGNSPLHF
>TRBD2|TRBV5-1|many|TRBJ2-1|15
TGCGCCAGCAGCTTGGTCAGTAGCGGGAGCAATGAGCAGTTCTTC
CASSLVSSGSNEQFF